This T cell receptor beta chain is drawn from a study of shared clonotypes between healthy human individuals. Study-wide points: Naive CD4 clonotypes were shared across a handful of donors at 4.5% to 6.5%.

On this clone itself: What it binds is unknown.

The repertoire was sequenced with immunoSEQ multiplex PCR; TCRdb's copy has only in-frame clones and lacks some. The profile shows about 2 million clones, 95% of them singletons. Germline V gene lookup returns CDR1 GTSNPN and CDR2 SVGIG (reference sequence). The CDR3 totals 19 residues. V lost 0 bases, J lost 4 bases, and 16 bases stayed unmatched. The sample consisted of naive CD4+ T cells sorted from blood. The subset here: CD45RA+ positively selected. The TCR sequence derives from a man aged 18 to 30 in good health. The chain couples TRBV30 to TRBJ2-1; 9 nucleotides line up with TRBD2. Here the CDR3 DNA reads TGTGCCTGGAGTGTAAGCCTTCTAATCGGGACTAGCACTTACAATGAGCAGTTCTTC. Encoded protein: CAWSVSLLIGTSTYNEQFF.